This T cell receptor (beta chain) was sequenced during a study of cytomegalovirus exposure and HLA in healthy donors. V lost 3 bases and J 8 bases, leaving 10 bases between the germline ends. CDR1 KGHSH and CDR2 LQKENI come from the germline V gene. This CDR3 region has 13 residues. Using immunoSEQ multiplex PCR, the repertoire was profiled, and TCRdb retains in-frame clones only, with some absent. Here the sample spans 250,000 to 350,000 clones, 88% being singletons. Study-wide points: The listing of about 150 TCR beta chains classed them as cytomegalovirus-associated. The tendency of first-cohort TCR clusters to co-occur in the 120 or so validation repertoires was identified by a subsequent analysis. A classifier reportedly called cytomegalovirus status with high sensitivity and specificity.

As to this clone: Its target is unknown.

Specimen: PBMCs. This chain uses TRBV18 with TRBJ1-4; no clear D gene. The sequence was obtained from a young woman in good health and CMV-seronegative. The CDR3 region has the DNA TGTGCCAGCTCACCCTTGGAGAGGGAAAAACTGTTTTTT. It translates to CASSPLEREKLFF.